This paragraph reports one TCR beta chain. Clones were sequenced by immunoSEQ multiplex PCR, and TCRdb holds only the in-frame ones, with some missing. This table has roughly 250,000 clones, approximately 90% appearing once. In terms of age and location, participants ranged from about 18 to 89 years and lived in under 30 US areas. The sample comes from a study of blood T cell repertoires in COVID-19. The material sequenced was PBMCs or T cells enriched from blood (not recorded which). This clonotype originated in a woman between 40 and 50 years old with acute COVID-19.

CDR3 sequence (DNA): TGTGCCAGCAGTTCATTAACAGTGCCTAACTATGGCTACACCTTC. Its translation is CASSSLTVPNYGYTF. The rearrangement uses TRBV28 and TRBJ1-2; D unclear. The CDR3 has 15 amino acids. Germline CDR1 reads MDHEN; CDR2 reads SYDVKM. V shed 4 bases and J shed 0 bases, with 12 bases lying between them.